This T cell receptor beta chain is drawn from a study of T cell responses to AZD1222 COVID-19 vaccine. Study results and caveats: Clonal diversity may have been underestimated, and the donors were mostly white British, with more females than males. At 160-218 and 743-854, vaccine-associated CD4 TCRs were dominant, and they spanned spike. It was only after the peak T cell response that any repertoires were sampled.

Both about-4-week and about-12-week second-dose recipients were combined. The CDR3 is 17 residues long. The trim removed 5 bases at V and 0 bases at J, leaving 7 bases unmatched. Germline values: CDR1 MNHEY, CDR2 SVGEGT. Clones were sequenced by immunoSEQ multiplex PCR, and TCRdb holds only the in-frame ones, with some missing. The sample contains about 69,000 clones, roughly 83% of which appear only once. As regards this clone: Its cognate antigen is unknown.

The source material was peripheral blood, sampled 28 days after the second AZD1222 dose. V and J are TRBV6-2 or TRBV6-3 and TRBJ1-4; 9 bases agree with TRBD1. The receptor was isolated from an adult who received the AZD1222 COVID-19 vaccine. This chain's CDR3 is CASSTGQGIATNEKLFF. In nucleotides, the CDR3 is TGTGCCAGCAGTACTGGACAGGGGATTGCAACTAATGAAAAACTGTTTTTT.